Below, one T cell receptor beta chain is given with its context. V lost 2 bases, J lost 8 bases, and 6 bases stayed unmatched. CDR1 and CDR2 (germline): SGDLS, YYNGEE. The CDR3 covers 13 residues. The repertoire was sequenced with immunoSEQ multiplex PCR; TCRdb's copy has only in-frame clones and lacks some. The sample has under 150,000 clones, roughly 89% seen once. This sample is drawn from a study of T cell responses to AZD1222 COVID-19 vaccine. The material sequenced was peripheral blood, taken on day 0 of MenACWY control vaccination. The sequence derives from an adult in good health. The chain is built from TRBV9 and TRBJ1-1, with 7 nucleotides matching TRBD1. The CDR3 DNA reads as TGTGCCAGCAGCGTTCGGGACAGCGGAGAAGCTTTCTTT. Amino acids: CASSVRDSGEAFF.